This T cell receptor beta chain was sequenced in a study of human T cells and chemical hapten exposure. Study-level background: Patches with 0.01% DPC went on the upper back, and the tests were read at 6 days.

Findings and caveats of the study: Alopecia in the donors means their immune response may deviate from healthy people's.

Trimming left V 4 bases short and J 0 bases short, with 12 bases between. This CDR3 is 15 amino acids long. CDR1 is SGHTA, CDR2 FQGNSA, per germline. TCRdb re-analysed the RACE reads in MiXCR, keeping a single row per CDR3 protein. There are some 90,000 distinct CDR3 sequences in the sample; roughly 8.5% occur only once, and approximately 2.8% lies in the top ten. About this clonotype itself: What it binds is unknown.

Specified time point: pre-sensitization, week 0. The treatment is: therapeutic diphenylcyclopropenone sensitization with weekly scalp DPC. At every patch-test visit, blood was drawn before the patch test was applied. The source was whole blood, collected in connection with sensitization to the hapten diphenylcyclopropenone (DPC). The TCR was taken from a man between 35 and 55 years old with alopecia areata. Some clones in this sample may be carry-over from other donors' samples. The chain couples TRBV7-2 to TRBJ2-5; the D gene is possibly TRBD2 (5 bases). The CDR3 sequence: CASSSAAMYQETQYF. Here the CDR3 DNA reads TGTGCCAGCAGCTCAGCGGCCATGTACCAAGAGACCCAGTACTTC. The full variable domain, rest sourced from reference TRBV7-2 and TRBJ2-5, is GAGVSQSPSNKVTEKGKDVELRCDPISGHTALYWYRQSLGQGLEFLIYFQGNSAPDKSGLPSDRFSAERTGGSVSTLTIQRTQQEDSAVYLCASSSAAMYQETQYFGPGTRLLVL.